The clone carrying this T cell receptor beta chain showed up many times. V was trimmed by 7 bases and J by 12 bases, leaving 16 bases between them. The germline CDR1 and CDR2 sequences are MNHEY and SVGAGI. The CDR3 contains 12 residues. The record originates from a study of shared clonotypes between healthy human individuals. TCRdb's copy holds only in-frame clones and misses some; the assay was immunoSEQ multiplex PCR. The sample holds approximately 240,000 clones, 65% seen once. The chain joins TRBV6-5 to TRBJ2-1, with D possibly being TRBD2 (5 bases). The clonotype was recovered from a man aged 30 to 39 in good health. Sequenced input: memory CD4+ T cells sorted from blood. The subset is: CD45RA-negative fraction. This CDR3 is CASKSDAGVQFF. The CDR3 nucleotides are TGTGCCAGCAAATCTGACGCCGGGGTGCAGTTCTTC.